This entry describes one T cell receptor (beta chain). The antigen is not known. The junction does not match germline at one end; this may be a read error. This sample was taken from a study of cytomegalovirus exposure and HLA in healthy donors. Study-level background: Findings of an earlier analysis included some 120 million unique TCR beta sequences from around 180 million T cells. Overall study findings and caveats: Accurate predictions that matched the HLA-A and HLA-B alleles of most subjects were reportedly made from TCR beta sequences.

The length of the CDR3 is 13 residues. Germline V gene sequence: CDR1 KGHSH, CDR2 LQKENI. Vbeta (60) and Jbeta (13) primers were used in the PCR. Authors' data handling: Unique TCR beta chains numbered 60 million to 100 million in a later analysis, with around 11 million shared. TCRdb keeps only in-frame clones here, not all; method: immunoSEQ multiplex PCR. That table furnishes V, J and clone size, whereas the DNA furnished D and trimming. The data show about 97,000 clones, about four fifths seen once. The sequence derives from a male donor in good health and CMV-seropositive. The V gene is TRBV18, the J gene TRBJ2-7; weak D call: TRBD1 (6 bases). The material sequenced was PBMCs. CDR3 sequence (DNA): TGTGCCAGCTCATCCGGGACAACCTACGAGCAATACTTC. This gives the protein CASSSGTTYEQYF.